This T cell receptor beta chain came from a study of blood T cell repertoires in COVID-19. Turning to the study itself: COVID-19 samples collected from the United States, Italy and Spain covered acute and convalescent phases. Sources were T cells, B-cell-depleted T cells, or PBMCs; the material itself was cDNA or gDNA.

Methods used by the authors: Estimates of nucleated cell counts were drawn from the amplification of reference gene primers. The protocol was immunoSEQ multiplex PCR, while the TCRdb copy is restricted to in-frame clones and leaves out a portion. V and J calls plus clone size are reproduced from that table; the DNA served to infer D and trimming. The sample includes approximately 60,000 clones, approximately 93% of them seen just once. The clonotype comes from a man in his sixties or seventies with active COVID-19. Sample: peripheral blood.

The CDR3 DNA reads TGTGCCAGCAGTTACGCCGCAACTTCAGATACGCAGTATTTT. It translates to CASSYAATSDTQYF. The V call is TRBV6-5, the J call TRBJ2-3; D call uncertain. From germline, CDR1 is MNHEY and CDR2 SVGAGI. V lost 2 bases, J lost 4 bases, and 10 bases lay in between. CDR3 length: 14 residues.